Shown below are 16 T cell receptor beta chains from a single sample sequenced in a study of T cell responses to AZD1222 COVID-19 vaccine. Assay: immunoSEQ multiplex PCR; the TCRdb copy retains only in-frame clones and omits some. The data show about 210,000 clones, 94% seen once. The sequencing used peripheral blood, collected 28 days after the second dose of the MenACWY control vaccine. The receptor set was obtained from an adult who received the MenACWY meningococcal vaccine as a control.

This clone was seen a few times. The chain has TRBV28 and TRBJ2-7; 8 bases line up with TRBD2. This CDR3 contains 14 residues. V was clipped by 3 bases and J by 2 bases; unmatched bases: 3. Germline V gives CDR1 MDHEN, CDR2 SYDVKM. The CDR3 DNA sequence: TGTGCCAGCAGTTTGCGGGGGGTAACCTACGAGCAGTACTTC. Translated: CASSLRGVTYEQYF.

The gene calls are TRBV30 and TRBJ1-5; 7 bases are a match to TRBD1. The CDR3 covers 13 residues. Germline V gives CDR1 GTSNPN, CDR2 SVGIG (reference sequence). Losses at the gene ends were 2 bases for V and 7 bases for J; bases not matched to a gene: 5. Here the CDR3 reads CAWSTGVGQPQHF. The CDR3 DNA reads as TGTGCCTGGAGTACAGGGGTGGGGCAGCCCCAGCATTTT.

V usage is TRBV19 and J usage is TRBJ2-6; 7 nucleotides match TRBD1. The germline gives CDR1 LNHDA, CDR2 SQIVND (reference sequence). J was trimmed by 2 bases and V by 6 bases; bases with no gene match: 4. CDR3 size: 15 residues. The CDR3: CASSHRGAGANVLTF. CDR3 sequence (DNA): TGTGCCAGTAGCCACAGGGGAGCTGGGGCCAACGTCCTGACTTTC. The whole variable domain, remainder taken from reference TRBV19 and TRBJ2-6, is DGGITQSPKYLFRKEGQNVTLSCEQNLNHDAMYWYRQDPGQGLRLIYYSQIVNDFQKGDIAEGYSVSREKKESFPLTVTSAQKNPTAFYLCASSHRGAGANVLTFGAGSRLTVL.

This chain connects TRBV6-5 to TRBJ2-6, with D hard to call. This CDR3 spans 15 amino acids. Trimming pared 3 bases from V and 2 bases from J, leaving 8 bases between. Germline V gene sequence: CDR1 MNHEY, CDR2 SVGAGI. The CDR3 sequence: CASSYTDAGANVLTF. The CDR3 DNA reads as TGTGCCAGCAGTTATACAGACGCTGGGGCCAACGTCCTGACTTTC.

The chain links TRBV4-3 to TRBJ1-4, with a possible D match to TRBD1 (5 bases). Trimming cost V 0 bases and J 2 bases, with 7 bases left between them. Germline V CDR1 and CDR2: LGHNA, YSLEER. This CDR3 is 15 amino acids long. The CDR3 DNA reads TGCGCCAGCAGCCAAGACAGGGTTACTAATGAAAAACTGTTTTTT. As protein: CASSQDRVTNEKLFF.

The V gene is TRBV19, the J gene TRBJ1-1; tentative D call: TRBD1 (5 bases). The CDR3 runs to 13 residues. Trimming took 6 bases from V and 2 from J, leaving 10 bases between them. Germline CDR1 reads LNHDA; CDR2 reads SQIVND (reference sequence). CDR3 in amino acids: CASSYGTNTEAFF. CDR3 DNA: TGTGCCAGTAGCTACGGGACTAACACTGAAGCTTTCTTT.

The chain couples TRBV13 to TRBJ2-7; unclear D gene. CDR1 is PRHDT and CDR2 is FYEKMQ in the germline V gene (reference sequence). The CDR3 length is 14 residues. Trimming removed 4 bases at V and 0 bases at J, with 10 bases between. The CDR3 bases are TGTGCCAGCAGCTCGATGACAAGCTCCTACGAGCAGTACTTC. It codes for CASSSMTSSYEQYF.

The chain employs TRBV5-1 and TRBJ2-5, with 10 bases identical to TRBD2. CDR3 length: 15 amino acids. The V segment lost 2 bases and the J segment 3 bases; nucleotides outside the gene matches: 4. Looked up from germline, CDR1 is SGHRS and CDR2 is YFSETQ. The DNA of the CDR3 is TGCGCCAGCAGCTTCAGCGGGAGGGGGAAAGAGACCCAGTACTTC. Its translation is CASSFSGRGKETQYF.

The chain combines TRBV30 with TRBJ1-6; possible D gene TRBD1, 5 bases. Germline V gene lookup returns CDR1 GTSNPN and CDR2 SVGIG (reference sequence). This CDR3 is built from 13 residues. V lost 8 bases to trimming and J lost 7 bases, with 15 bases between them. CDR3 DNA sequence: TGTGCCCGTGCCCGGGACGGGAATTCACCCCTCCACTTT. Protein sequence: CARARDGNSPLHF.

This chain uses TRBV7-2 with TRBJ2-1; 10 nucleotides align to TRBD2. The CDR3 loop spans 19 amino acids. Trimming cost V 1 base and J 4 bases; bases outside gene matches: 13. Germline lookup yields CDR1 SGHTA and CDR2 FQGNSA. CDR3 DNA: TGTGCCAGCAGCTTAGGGCTAGCGGGGGCCCAACTACTTTACAATGAGCAGTTCTTC. Translating gives CASSLGLAGAQLLYNEQFF. Complete variable domain (other parts from reference TRBV7-2 and TRBJ2-1): GAGVSQSPSNKVTEKGKDVELRCDPISGHTALYWYRQSLGQGLEFLIYFQGNSAPDKSGLPSDRFSAERTGGSVSTLTIQRTQQEDSAVYLCASSLGLAGAQLLYNEQFFGPGTRLTVL.

This chain links TRBV6-2 or TRBV6-3 with TRBJ2-3, with D maybe TRBD2 (6 bases). Germline assignment: CDR1 MNHEY and CDR2 SVGEGT. V was shortened by 8 bases and J by 1 base, with 16 bases between the two germline ends. The CDR3 has 15 amino acids. The chain's CDR3 is CASGRLVLGTDTQYF. CDR3 nucleotide sequence: TGTGCCAGCGGCCGACTAGTTTTGGGCACAGATACGCAGTATTTT.

V gene TRBV30 combines with J gene TRBJ2-3; D remains ambiguous. CDR1 is GTSNPN and CDR2 is SVGIG in the germline V gene (reference sequence). The CDR3 length is 14 residues. V dropped 7 bases and J dropped 2 bases, with 16 bases sitting between them. Here the CDR3 DNA reads TGTGCCTCTCAAACTAAGCCCGCCACAGATACGCAGTATTTT. Translating gives CASQTKPATDTQYF.

The chain is built from TRBV7-3 and TRBJ2-2, with a possible D match to TRBD1 (8 bases). V was trimmed by 8 bases and J by 5 bases, leaving 18 bases between them. Germline V CDR1 and CDR2: SGHTA, FQGTGA. The CDR3 has 15 amino acids. DNA for the CDR3: TGTGCCAGCTCCAAGCGGGACAGGAGGACCGGGGAGCTGTTTTTT. Its protein is CASSKRDRRTGELFF.

The CDR3 region is CASSSVQGSEQYF. CDR3 bases: TGTGCCAGTAGTTCGGTTCAGGGATCCGAGCAGTACTTC. V usage is TRBV19 and J usage is TRBJ2-7; D might be TRBD1 (5 bases). Per germline, CDR1 LNHDA and CDR2 SQIVND (reference sequence). The CDR3 length is 13 residues. V lost 5 bases and J 6 bases, leaving 14 bases between the germline ends.

The CDR3 spells CASSRDRVSTEAFF. Written as DNA, the CDR3 is TGTGCCAGCAGCCGAGACAGGGTATCCACTGAAGCTTTCTTT. The chain carries TRBV3-1 (or the pseudogene TRBV3-2) and TRBJ1-1; 7 nucleotides line up with TRBD1. The CDR3 consists of 14 residues. The germline CDR1 and CDR2 sequences are LGHDT and YNNKEL (reference sequence). The trim removed 4 bases at V and 4 bases at J, leaving 6 bases unmatched.

This CDR3 is CASSPSSGVYNEQFF. As DNA, the CDR3 is TGTGCCAGCAGTCCCTCTAGCGGGGTCTACAATGAGCAGTTCTTC. This sequence joins TRBV27 and TRBJ2-1; TRBD2 matches 9 bases. This CDR3 contains 15 residues. The V segment lost 5 bases and the J segment 3 bases; nucleotides outside the gene matches: 5. Germline V gene lookup returns CDR1 MNHEY and CDR2 SMNVEV (reference sequence).